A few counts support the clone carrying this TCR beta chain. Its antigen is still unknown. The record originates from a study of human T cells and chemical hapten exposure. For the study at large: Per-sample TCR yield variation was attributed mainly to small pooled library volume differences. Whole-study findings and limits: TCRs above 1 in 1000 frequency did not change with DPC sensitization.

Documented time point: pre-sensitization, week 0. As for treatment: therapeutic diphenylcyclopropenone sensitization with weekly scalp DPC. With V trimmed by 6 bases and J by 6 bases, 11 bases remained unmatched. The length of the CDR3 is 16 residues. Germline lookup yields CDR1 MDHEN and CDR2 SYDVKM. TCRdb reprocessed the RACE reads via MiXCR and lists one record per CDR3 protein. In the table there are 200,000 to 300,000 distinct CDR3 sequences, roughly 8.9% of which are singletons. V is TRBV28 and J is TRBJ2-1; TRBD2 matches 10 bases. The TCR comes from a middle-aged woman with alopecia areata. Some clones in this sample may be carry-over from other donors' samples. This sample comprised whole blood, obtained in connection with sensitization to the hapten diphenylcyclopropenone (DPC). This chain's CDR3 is CASRRGGTSVANEQFF. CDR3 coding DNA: TGTGCCAGCAGGCGGGGGGGGACTAGCGTCGCCAATGAGCAGTTCTTC.